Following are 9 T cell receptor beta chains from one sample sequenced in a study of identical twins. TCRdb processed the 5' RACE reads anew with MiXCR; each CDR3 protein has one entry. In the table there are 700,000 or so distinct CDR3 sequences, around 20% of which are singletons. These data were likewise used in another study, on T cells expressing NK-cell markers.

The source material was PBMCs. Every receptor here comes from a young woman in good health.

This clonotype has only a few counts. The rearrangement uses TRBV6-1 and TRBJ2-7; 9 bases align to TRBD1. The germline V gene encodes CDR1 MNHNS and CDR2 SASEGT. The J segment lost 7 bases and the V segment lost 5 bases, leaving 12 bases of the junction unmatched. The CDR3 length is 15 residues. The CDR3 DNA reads TGTGCCAGCAGTATTAGTGAACAGGGGGCGGGTGAGCAGTACTTC. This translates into CASSISEQGAGEQYF.

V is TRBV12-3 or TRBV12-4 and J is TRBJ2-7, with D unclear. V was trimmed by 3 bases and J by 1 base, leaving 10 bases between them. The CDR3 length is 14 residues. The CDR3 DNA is TGTGCCAGCAGTTTTGGGTGGGCATCCTACGAGCAGTACTTC. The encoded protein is CASSFGWASYEQYF.

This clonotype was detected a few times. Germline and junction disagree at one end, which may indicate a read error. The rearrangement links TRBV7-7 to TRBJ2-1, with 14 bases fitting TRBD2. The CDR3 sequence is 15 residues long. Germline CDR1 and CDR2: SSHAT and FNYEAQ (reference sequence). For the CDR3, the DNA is TGTGCTAGCAGCGTTGGGACTAGCGGGGGCAATGAGCAGTTCTTC. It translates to CASSVGTSGGNEQFF.

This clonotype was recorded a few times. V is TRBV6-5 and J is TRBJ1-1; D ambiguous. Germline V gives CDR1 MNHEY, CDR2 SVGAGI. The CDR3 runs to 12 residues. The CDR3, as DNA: TGTGCTACCCGCCTCGGGCGTACTGAAGCTTTCTTT. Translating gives CATRLGRTEAFF.

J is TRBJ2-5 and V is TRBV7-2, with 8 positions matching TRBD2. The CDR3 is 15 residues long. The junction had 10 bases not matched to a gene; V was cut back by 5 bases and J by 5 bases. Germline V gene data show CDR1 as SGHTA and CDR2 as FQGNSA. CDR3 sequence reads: CASSLRASGWETQYF. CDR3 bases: TGTGCCAGCAGCCTAAGGGCTAGCGGGTGGGAGACCCAGTACTTC.

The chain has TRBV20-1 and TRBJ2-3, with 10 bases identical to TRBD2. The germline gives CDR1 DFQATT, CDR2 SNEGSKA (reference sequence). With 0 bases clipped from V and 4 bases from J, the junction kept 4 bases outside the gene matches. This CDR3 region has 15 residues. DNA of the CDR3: TGCAGTGCTAGAGATCCTCTAGCGGGGGCAGATACGCAGTATTTT. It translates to CSARDPLAGADTQYF.

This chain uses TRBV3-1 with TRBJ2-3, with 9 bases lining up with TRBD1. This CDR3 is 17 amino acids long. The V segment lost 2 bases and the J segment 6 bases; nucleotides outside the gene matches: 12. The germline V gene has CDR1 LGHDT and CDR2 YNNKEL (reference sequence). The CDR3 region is CASSQTLGQGKTDTQYF. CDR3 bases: TGTGCCAGCAGCCAAACTTTGGGACAGGGAAAGACGGATACGCAGTATTTT.

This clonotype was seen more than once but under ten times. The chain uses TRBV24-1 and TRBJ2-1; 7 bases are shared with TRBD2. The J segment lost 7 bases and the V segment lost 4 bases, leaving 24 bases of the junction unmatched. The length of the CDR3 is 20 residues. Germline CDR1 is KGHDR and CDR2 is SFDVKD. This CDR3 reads CATSEGPGASGFGAVNEQFF. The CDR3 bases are TGTGCCACCAGTGAGGGCCCCGGGGCTAGCGGTTTCGGAGCGGTAAATGAGCAGTTCTTC.

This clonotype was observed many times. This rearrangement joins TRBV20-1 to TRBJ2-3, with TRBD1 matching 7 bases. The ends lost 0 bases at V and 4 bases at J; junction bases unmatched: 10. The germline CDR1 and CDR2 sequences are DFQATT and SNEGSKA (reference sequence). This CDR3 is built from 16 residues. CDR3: CSARDPGTDDSDTQYF. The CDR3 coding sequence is TGCAGTGCTAGAGACCCCGGGACAGACGATTCAGATACGCAGTATTTT.